This T cell receptor (beta chain) was sequenced in a study of shared clonotypes between healthy human individuals. About this clone itself: Antigen: not known.

V was pared by 4 bases and J by 3 bases, with 25 bases between. The CDR3 sequence is 18 residues long. Germline CDR1 and CDR2: MNHNS and SASEGT. Study conclusions and caveats: Only a few donors were included, so the genetic and exposure-history diversity represented was limited. Among the subsets, naive ones generally showed larger estimated richness than memory ones. Non-shared clonotypes displayed generation probabilities falling below those of clonotypes present in all four donors.

Clones were sequenced by immunoSEQ multiplex PCR, and TCRdb holds only the in-frame ones, with some missing. The sample yields a few million clones, 80% to 95% seen once. The chain combines TRBV6-1 with TRBJ2-7, with D uncertain. The specimen sequenced was naive CD4+ T cells from PBMCs. The subset: CD45RA+ positively selected. This TCR came from a man between 18 and 29 years old in good health. Some clones in this sample may be carry-over from other donors' samples. The CDR3 is CASSANPGSRSLHYEQYF. CDR3 DNA: TGTGCCAGCAGTGCAAACCCCGGGTCTCGAAGCTTACACTACGAGCAGTACTTC.